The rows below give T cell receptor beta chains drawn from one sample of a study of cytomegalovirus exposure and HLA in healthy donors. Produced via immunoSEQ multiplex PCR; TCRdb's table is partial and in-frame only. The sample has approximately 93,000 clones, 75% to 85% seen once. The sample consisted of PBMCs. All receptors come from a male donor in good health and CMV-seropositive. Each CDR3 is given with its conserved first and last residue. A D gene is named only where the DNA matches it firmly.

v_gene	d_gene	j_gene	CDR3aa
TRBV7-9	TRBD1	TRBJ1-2	CASSQIWTGTHYGYTF
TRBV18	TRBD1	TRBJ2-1	CASSRQGADNEQFF
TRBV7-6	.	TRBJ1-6	CASSLAVQENSPLHF
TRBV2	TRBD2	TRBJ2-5	CASSFQRGGETQYF
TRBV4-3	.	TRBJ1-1	CASSQDNVGRGTEAFF
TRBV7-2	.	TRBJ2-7	CASSPQRGNYEQYF
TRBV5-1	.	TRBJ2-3	CASSLSGAFTDTQYF
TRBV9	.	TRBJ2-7	CASSVGGGLEEQYF
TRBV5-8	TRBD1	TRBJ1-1	CASSLRGRREAFF
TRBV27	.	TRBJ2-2	CASSPPTATGELFF
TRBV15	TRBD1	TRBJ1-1	CATSVTTGKTEAFF
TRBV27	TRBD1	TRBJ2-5	CASSPEKGTGGETQYF
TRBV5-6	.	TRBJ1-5	CASSLSPGRNQPQHF
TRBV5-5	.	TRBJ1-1	CASSLWRGAATEAFF
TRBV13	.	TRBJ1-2	CASSLEDSVRGYTF
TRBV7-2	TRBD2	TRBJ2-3	CASSLAGGRPSTDTQYF
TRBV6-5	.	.	CASSSGWREQYF
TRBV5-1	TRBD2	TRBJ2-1	CASSGGGTDSYNEQFF
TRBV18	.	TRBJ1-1	CASSPPRGAGNTEAFF
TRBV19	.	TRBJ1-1	CASTPARQAGITEAFF
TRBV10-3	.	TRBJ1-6	CATLRGANSPLHF
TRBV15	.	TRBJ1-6	CATSSDRMNSPLHF
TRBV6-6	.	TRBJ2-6	CASREWANVLTF
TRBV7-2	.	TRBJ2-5	CASSLIPGSQETQYF
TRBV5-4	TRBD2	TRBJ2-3	CASSRGGLAGGIDTQYF
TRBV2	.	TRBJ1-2	CASSEGTPSHTF
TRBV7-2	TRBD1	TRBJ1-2	CASSLDRGPTYGYTF
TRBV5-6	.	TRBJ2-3	CASSLPVADTQYF
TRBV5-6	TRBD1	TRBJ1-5	CASSRGQGATQPQHF
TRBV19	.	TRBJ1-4	CASSIRYGAEKLFF
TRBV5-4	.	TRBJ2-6	CASSFQGGGANVLTF
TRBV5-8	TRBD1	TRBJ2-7	CASSRGQGAAYEQYF
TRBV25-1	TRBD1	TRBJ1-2	CASSGDRGPGGYTF
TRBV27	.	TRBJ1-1	CASNPLGNTEAFF
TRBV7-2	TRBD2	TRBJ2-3	CASSGASGLDTQYF
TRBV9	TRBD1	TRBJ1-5	CASSAGQGQGQPQHF
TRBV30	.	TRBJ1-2	CAWSGGRGYTF
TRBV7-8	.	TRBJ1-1	CASSLGARGSTLNTEAFF
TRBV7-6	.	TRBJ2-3	CASSLAVAGLADTQYF
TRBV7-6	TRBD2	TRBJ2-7	CASSPGLAGVSDYEQYF
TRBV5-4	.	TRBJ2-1	CASSLTGTTYNEQFF
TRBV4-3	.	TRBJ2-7	CASSQERKGGSSYEQYF
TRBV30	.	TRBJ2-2	CAWSLGGMNTGELFF
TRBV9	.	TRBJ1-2	CASSVAGGSIQNYGYTF
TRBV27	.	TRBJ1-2	CASSSLRGGARGYTF
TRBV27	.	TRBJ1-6	CASSVGDSNSPLHF
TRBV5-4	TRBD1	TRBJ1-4	CASSLKGTGTTNEKLFF
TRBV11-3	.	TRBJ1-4	CASSSGGKVFF
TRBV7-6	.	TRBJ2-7	CASSSYGTYEQYF
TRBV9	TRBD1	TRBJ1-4	CASTQGQGAEKLFF
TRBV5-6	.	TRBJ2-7	CASSLGSGEQYF
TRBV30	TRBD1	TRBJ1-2	CAWSLGGGGYTF